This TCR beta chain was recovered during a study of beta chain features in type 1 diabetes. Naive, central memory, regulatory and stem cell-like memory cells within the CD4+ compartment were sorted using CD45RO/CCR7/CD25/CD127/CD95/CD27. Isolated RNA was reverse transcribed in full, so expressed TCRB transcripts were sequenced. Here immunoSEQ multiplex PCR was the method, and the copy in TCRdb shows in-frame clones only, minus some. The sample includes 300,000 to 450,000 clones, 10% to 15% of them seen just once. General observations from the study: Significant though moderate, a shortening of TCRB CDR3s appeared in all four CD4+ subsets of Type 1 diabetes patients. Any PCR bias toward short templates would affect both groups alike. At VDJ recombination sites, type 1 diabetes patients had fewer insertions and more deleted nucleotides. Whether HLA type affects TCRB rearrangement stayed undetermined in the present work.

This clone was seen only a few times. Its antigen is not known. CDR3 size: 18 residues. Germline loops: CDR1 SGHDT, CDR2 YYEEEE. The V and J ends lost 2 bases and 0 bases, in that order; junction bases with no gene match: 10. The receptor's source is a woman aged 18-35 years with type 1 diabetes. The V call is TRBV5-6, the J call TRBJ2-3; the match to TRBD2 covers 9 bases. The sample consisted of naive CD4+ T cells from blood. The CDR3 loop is CASSFFAGGPGSTDTQYF. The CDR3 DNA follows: TGTGCCAGCAGCTTCTTTGCGGGGGGGCCGGGGAGCACAGATACGCAGTATTTT.